Reported below is one T cell receptor (beta chain). Its antigen is undetermined. Assay: immunoSEQ multiplex PCR; the TCRdb copy retains only in-frame clones and omits some. This table has fewer than 200,000 clones, approximately 81% appearing once. The CDR3 runs 15 residues. Germline CDR1 and CDR2: SGHDT and YYEEEE. V was clipped by 4 bases and J by 7 bases, with 21 bases between them. This entry is derived from a study of cytomegalovirus exposure and HLA in healthy donors. Findings of the study overall: The study flagged roughly 150 TCR beta chains as cytomegalovirus-associated.

The rearrangement links TRBV5-6 to TRBJ2-7; D is unresolved. The sequenced material came from PBMCs. The source of this sequence is a man younger than 35 in good health and CMV-seropositive. The CDR3 here is CASSPPPNSDREQYF. In nucleotides, the CDR3 is TGTGCCAGCAGCCCGCCCCCAAACAGTGATAGAGAGCAGTACTTC.